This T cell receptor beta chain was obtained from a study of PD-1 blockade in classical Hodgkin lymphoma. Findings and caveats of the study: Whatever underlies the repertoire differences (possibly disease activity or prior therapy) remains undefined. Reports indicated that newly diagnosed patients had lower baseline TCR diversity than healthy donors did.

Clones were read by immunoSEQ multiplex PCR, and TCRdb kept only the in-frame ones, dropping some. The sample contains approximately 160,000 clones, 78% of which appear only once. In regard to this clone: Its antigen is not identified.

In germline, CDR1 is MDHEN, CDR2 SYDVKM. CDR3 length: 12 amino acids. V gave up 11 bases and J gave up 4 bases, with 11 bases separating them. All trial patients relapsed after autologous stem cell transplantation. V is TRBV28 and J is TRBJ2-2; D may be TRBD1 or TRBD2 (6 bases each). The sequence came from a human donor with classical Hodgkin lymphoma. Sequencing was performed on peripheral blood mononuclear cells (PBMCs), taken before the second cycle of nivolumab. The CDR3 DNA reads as TGTGCCGCGGGACAAACCACCGGGGAGCTGTTTTTT. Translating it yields CAAGQTTGELFF.